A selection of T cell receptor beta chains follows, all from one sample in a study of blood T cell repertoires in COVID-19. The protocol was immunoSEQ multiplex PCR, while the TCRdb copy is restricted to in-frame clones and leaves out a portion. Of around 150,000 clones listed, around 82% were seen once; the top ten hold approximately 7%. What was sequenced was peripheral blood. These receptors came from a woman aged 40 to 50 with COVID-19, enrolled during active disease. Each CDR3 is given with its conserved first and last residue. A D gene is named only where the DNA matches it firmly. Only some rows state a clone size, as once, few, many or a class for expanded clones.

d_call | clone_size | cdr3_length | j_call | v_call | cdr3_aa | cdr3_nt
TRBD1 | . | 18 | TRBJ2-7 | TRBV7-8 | CASSSRTGGVIRVYEQYF | TGTGCCAGCAGCTCCCGGACAGGGGGCGTCATTAGGGTCTACGAGCAGTACTTC
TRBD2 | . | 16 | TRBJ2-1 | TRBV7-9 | CASSGPGLAGDNEQFF | TGTGCCAGCAGCGGACCGGGACTAGCGGGTGATAATGAGCAGTTCTTC
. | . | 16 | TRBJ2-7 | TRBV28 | CASPPRGRRSSYEQYF | TGTGCCAGCCCACCGCGGGGACGCAGGAGCTCCTACGAGCAGTACTTC
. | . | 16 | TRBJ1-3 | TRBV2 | CASSDFQGWTGNTIYF | TGTGCCAGCAGTGATTTCCAGGGTTGGACTGGAAACACCATATATTTT
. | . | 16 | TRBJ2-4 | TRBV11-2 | CASSSFAQGNKNIQYF | TGTGCCAGCAGCTCGTTCGCCCAGGGTAACAAAAACATTCAGTACTTC
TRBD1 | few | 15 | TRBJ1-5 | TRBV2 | CASSGAGGGNQPQHF | TGTGCCAGCAGTGGCGCAGGGGGCGGCAATCAGCCCCAGCATTTT
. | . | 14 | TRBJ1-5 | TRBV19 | CASRNGQSNQPQHF | TGTGCCAGTAGGAATGGACAGAGCAATCAGCCCCAGCATTTT
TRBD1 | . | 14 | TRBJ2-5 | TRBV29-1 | CSVSGQDGQETQYF | TGCAGCGTTTCCGGACAGGATGGCCAAGAGACCCAGTACTTC
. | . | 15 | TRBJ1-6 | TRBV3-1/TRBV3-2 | CASSRAMAVNSPLHF | TGTGCCAGCAGCCGAGCGATGGCGGTGAATTCACCCCTCCACTTT
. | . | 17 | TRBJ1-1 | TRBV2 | CASSVDITSTHHTEAFF | TGTGCCAGCAGTGTAGATATTACTTCAACTCACCACACTGAAGCTTTCTTT
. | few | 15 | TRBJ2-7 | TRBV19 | CASKVTKGSGYEQYF | TGTGCCAGTAAGGTCACGAAGGGGTCAGGCTACGAGCAGTACTTC
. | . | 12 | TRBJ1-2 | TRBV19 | CASRDRDYGYTF | TGTGCCAGTAGGGACAGAGACTATGGCTACACCTTC
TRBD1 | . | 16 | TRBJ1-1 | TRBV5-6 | CASSYVGQGAVTEAFF | TGTGCCAGCAGCTACGTGGGACAGGGGGCTGTCACTGAAGCTTTCTTT
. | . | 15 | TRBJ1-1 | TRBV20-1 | CSASEFQGSLVGAFF | TGCAGTGCTAGTGAATTTCAGGGGTCCCTCGTGGGAGCTTTCTTT
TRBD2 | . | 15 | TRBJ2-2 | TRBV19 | CASHPRGGRAGELFF | TGTGCCAGTCATCCGCGCGGGGGGCGCGCCGGGGAGCTGTTTTTT
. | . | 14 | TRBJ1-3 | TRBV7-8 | CASSSTGTGNTIYF | TGTGCCAGCAGCTCCACCGGGACAGGAAACACCATATATTTT
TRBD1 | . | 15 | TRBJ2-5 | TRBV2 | CASSRRSTGTETQYF | TGTGCCAGCAGTCGGAGATCGACAGGGACAGAGACCCAGTACTTC
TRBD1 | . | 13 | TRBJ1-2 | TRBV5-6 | CASREDRDAGYTF | TGTGCCAGCAGGGAGGACAGGGATGCTGGCTACACCTTC
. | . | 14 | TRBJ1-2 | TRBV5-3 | CARSLEGEGGGYTF | TGTGCCAGAAGCTTGGAGGGGGAAGGTGGCGGCTACACCTTC
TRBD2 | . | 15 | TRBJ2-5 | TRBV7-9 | CASSLTSGSAETQYF | TGTGCCAGCAGCTTGACTAGCGGGAGTGCAGAGACCCAGTACTTC
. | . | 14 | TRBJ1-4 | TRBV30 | CAWERLATNEKLFF | TGTGCCTGGGAGAGACTCGCGACTAATGAAAAACTGTTTTTT
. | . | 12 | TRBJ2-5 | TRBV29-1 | CSVELLEETQYF | TGCAGCGTTGAGCTACTGGAAGAGACCCAGTACTTC
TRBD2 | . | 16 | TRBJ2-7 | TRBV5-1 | CASSLVAGGGTYEQYF | TGCGCCAGCAGCTTGGTAGCGGGAGGGGGTACCTACGAGCAGTACTTC
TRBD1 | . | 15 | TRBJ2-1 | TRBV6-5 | CASRTPVRGLNEQFF | TGTGCCAGCAGAACCCCGGTAAGGGGGCTGAATGAGCAGTTCTTC
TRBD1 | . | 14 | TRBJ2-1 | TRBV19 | CASSWQGAHNEQFF | TGTGCCAGTAGTTGGCAGGGGGCCCACAATGAGCAGTTCTTC
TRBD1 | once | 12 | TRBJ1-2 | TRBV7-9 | CASSADRDSYTF | TGTGCCAGCAGCGCGGACAGGGACAGCTACACCTTC
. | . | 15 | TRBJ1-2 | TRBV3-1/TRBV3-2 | CASSPGDGLIYGYTF | TGTGCCAGCAGCCCGGGGGACGGACTTATCTATGGCTACACCTTC
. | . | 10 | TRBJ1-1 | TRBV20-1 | CSVSRDEAFF | TGCAGTGTCAGCAGGGATGAAGCTTTCTTT
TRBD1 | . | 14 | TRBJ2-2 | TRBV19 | CASKGQGRTGELFF | TGTGCCAGTAAGGGACAGGGGAGGACCGGGGAGCTGTTTTTT
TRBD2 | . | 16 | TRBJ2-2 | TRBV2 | CASSSMTSGTNGELFF | TGTGCCAGCAGTTCCATGACTAGCGGGACAAACGGGGAGCTGTTTTTT
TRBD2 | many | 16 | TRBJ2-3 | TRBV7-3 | CASSYGLADGTDTQYF | TGTGCCAGCAGTTATGGACTAGCGGACGGGACAGATACGCAGTATTTT
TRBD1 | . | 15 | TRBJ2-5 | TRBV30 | CAWRPRGRHQETQYF | TGTGCCTGGAGACCCAGGGGGCGCCATCAAGAGACCCAGTACTTC
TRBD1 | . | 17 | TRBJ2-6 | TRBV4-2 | CASSLGQGTAGANVLTF | TGTGCCAGCAGCCTGGGACAGGGTACGGCTGGGGCCAACGTCCTGACTTTC
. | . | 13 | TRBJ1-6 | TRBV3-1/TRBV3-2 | CASSHGDNSPLHF | TGTGCCAGCAGCCATGGAGATAATTCACCCCTCCACTTT
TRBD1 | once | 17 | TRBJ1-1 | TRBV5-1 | CASSLTRTGVRNTEAFF | TGCGCCAGCAGCTTGACCCGGACAGGGGTGAGGAACACTGAAGCTTTCTTT
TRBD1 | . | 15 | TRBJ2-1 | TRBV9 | CASSVQGQGASEQFF | TGTGCCAGCAGCGTCCAGGGACAGGGGGCTAGTGAGCAGTTCTTC
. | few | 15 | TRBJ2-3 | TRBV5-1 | CASSLMSSPPDTQYF | TGCGCCAGCAGCTTGATGTCTAGCCCCCCAGATACGCAGTATTTT
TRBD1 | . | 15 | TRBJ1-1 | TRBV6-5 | CASITVDRVLIEAFF | TGTGCCAGCATTACCGTGGACAGGGTTTTGATTGAAGCTTTCTTT
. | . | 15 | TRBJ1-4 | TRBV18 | CASSGLGSSNEKLFF | TGTGCCAGCTCAGGTCTGGGCAGCTCTAATGAAAAACTGTTTTTT
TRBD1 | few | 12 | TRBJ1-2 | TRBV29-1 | CSVLQGGSGYTF | TGCAGCGTCCTACAGGGGGGTAGTGGCTACACCTTC
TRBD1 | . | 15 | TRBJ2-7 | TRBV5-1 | CASSLALGQGGEQYF | TGCGCCAGCAGCTTGGCCCTTGGACAGGGAGGCGAGCAGTACTTC
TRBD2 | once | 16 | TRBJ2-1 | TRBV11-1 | CASSDRLAGGPNEQFF | TGTGCCAGCAGCGACAGACTAGCGGGAGGTCCCAATGAGCAGTTCTTC
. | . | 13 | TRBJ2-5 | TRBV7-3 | CASSRDNQETQYF | TGTGCCAGCAGCAGGGACAACCAAGAGACCCAGTACTTC
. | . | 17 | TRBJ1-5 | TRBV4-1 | CASSQDNRGARSQPQHF | TGCGCCAGCAGCCAAGATAATCGGGGGGCTCGGAGTCAGCCCCAGCATTTT
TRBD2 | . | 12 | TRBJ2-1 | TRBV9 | CASGLADNEQFF | TGTGCCAGCGGACTAGCCGACAATGAGCAGTTCTTC
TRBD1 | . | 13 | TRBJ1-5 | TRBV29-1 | CSVGTGGYQPQHF | TGCAGCGTGGGGACAGGAGGGTACCAGCCCCAGCATTTT
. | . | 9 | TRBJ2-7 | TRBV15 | CAARLEQYF | TGTGCCGCCCGACTAGAGCAGTACTTC
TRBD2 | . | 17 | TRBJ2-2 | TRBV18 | CASSPRLAGAETGELFF | TGTGCCAGCTCACCACGGCTAGCGGGAGCTGAGACCGGGGAGCTGTTTTTT
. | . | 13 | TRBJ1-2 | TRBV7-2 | CASSLDRTYGYTF | TGTGCCAGCAGCCTCGACAGGACCTATGGCTACACCTTC
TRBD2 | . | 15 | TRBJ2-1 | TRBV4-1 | CASSQTSGSYNEQFF | TGCGCCAGCAGCCAAACTAGCGGGAGTTACAATGAGCAGTTCTTC
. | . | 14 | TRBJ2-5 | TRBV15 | CATSRDRVLETQYF | TGTGCCACCAGCAGAGACAGGGTCCTGGAGACCCAGTACTTC
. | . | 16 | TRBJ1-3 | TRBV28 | CASSSGHRITGNTIYF | TGTGCCAGCAGTTCGGGACACCGGATTACTGGAAACACCATATATTTT
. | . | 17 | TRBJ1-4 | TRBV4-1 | CASSRTPPGQRNEKLFF | TGCGCCAGCAGCCGAACTCCGCCCGGACAGAGGAATGAAAAACTGTTTTTT
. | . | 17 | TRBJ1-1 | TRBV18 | CASSQNTGTPAGVEAFF | TGTGCCAGCTCACAGAACACCGGGACACCGGCGGGGGTTGAAGCTTTCTTT